What follows are 18 T cell receptor beta chains derived from one specimen sequenced in a study of blood T cell repertoires in COVID-19. Clones were read by immunoSEQ multiplex PCR, and TCRdb kept only the in-frame ones, dropping some. The sample yields about 170,000 clones, about 83% seen once. The sequencing sample was made of peripheral blood. These receptors were collected from a woman aged 80 or over with acute or convalescent COVID-19.

The chain employs TRBV19 and TRBJ1-5; D is uncertain. CDR3 length equals 14 residues. Per germline, CDR1 LNHDA and CDR2 SQIVND (reference sequence). V was cut by 3 bases and J by 0 bases, with 6 bases left in between. The DNA of the CDR3 is TGTGCCAGTAGTATCAGTAATAGCAATCAGCCCCAGCATTTT. Translating it yields CASSISNSNQPQHF.

This rearrangement joins TRBV15 to TRBJ1-1; the match to TRBD1 covers 10 bases. CDR1 is LNHNV and CDR2 is YYDKDF in the germline V gene (reference sequence). V lost 2 bases, J lost 5 bases, and 2 bases stayed unmatched. The CDR3 has 14 residues. DNA for the CDR3: TGTGCCACCAGCAGACGACAGGGGGCGACTGAAGCTTTCTTT. Protein product: CATSRRQGATEAFF.

J is TRBJ2-1 and V is TRBV12-5; 14 bases are shared with TRBD2. Germline V gene data show CDR1 as LGHNT and CDR2 as FRNRAP. V was pared by 9 bases and J by 8 bases, with 9 bases of the junction left unmatched. This CDR3 contains 15 residues. CDR3 region: CARCAGTSGSDEQFF. Written as DNA, the CDR3 is TGTGCTAGATGTGCTGGGACTAGCGGGAGCGATGAGCAGTTCTTC.

This clone has just a few counts. The V and J genes are TRBV10-1 and TRBJ1-2; no clear D. The V gene lost 1 base and the J gene lost 8 bases, with 11 bases spanning the gap. The germline V gene has CDR1 WNHNN and CDR2 SYGVQD (reference sequence). The CDR3 extends over 13 amino acids. CDR3 DNA sequence: TGCGCCAGCAGTGAGTTTGCGGGCAACGGCTACACCTTC. Translation gives CASSEFAGNGYTF.

The chain joins TRBV9 to TRBJ1-2; D call uncertain. CDR1 SGDLS and CDR2 YYNGEE come from the germline V gene. The CDR3 contains 15 residues. V lost 4 bases and J 1 base, leaving 14 bases between the germline ends. The CDR3 reads CASSMILGDNYGYTF. CDR3 coding DNA: TGTGCCAGCAGCATGATCTTGGGCGATAACTATGGCTACACCTTC.

This chain links TRBV7-9 with TRBJ1-1; 8 bases fit TRBD1. J was trimmed by 1 base and V by 2 bases; bases with no gene match: 3. The CDR3 runs to 15 residues. Per the germline V gene, CDR1 is SEHNR and CDR2 is FQNEAQ (reference sequence). CDR3 DNA: TGTGCCAGCAGCTTACAGGGGGCGCGGAACACTGAAGCTTTCTTT. Translation: CASSLQGARNTEAFF.

The J gene is TRBJ2-5, the V gene TRBV28; 11 nucleotides line up with TRBD2. V was pared by 6 bases and J by 0 bases, with 6 bases of the junction left unmatched. This CDR3 is built from 16 residues. The germline V gene encodes CDR1 MDHEN and CDR2 SYDVKM. CDR3 protein: CASSVSSGGYQETQYF. The CDR3, as DNA: TGTGCCAGCAGCGTCTCTAGCGGGGGGTACCAAGAGACCCAGTACTTC.

This chain joins TRBV5-4 and TRBJ2-2; no firm D call. This CDR3 spans 14 amino acids. Germline-derived CDR1 and CDR2 are SGHNT and YYREEE (reference sequence). Trimming removed 8 bases at V and 2 bases at J, with 13 bases between. This CDR3 is CASPPGPNTGELFF. CDR3 nucleotides: TGTGCCAGTCCCCCCGGTCCCAACACCGGGGAGCTGTTTTTT.

This sequence joins TRBV5-1 and TRBJ2-3; 7 positions match TRBD1. J lost 2 bases, V lost 4 bases, and 7 bases had no gene match. The length of the CDR3 is 15 residues. The V gene's germline CDR1 is SGHRS and CDR2 YFSETQ. DNA for the CDR3: TGCGCCAGCAGCCTGGCAGGGGGAACCACAGATACGCAGTATTTT. This gives the protein CASSLAGGTTDTQYF.

The chain joins TRBV7-2 to TRBJ2-1; 8 bases are shared with TRBD2. J was trimmed by 7 bases and V by 1 base; bases with no gene match: 6. The V gene's germline CDR1 is SGHTA and CDR2 FQGNSA. CDR3 length equals 15 residues. For the CDR3, the DNA is TGTGCCAGCAGCTTAGAATCGGGAGGGTGGAATGAGCAGTTCTTC. Protein product: CASSLESGGWNEQFF.

The chain combines TRBV6-5 with TRBJ1-3; 7 positions match TRBD1. This CDR3 comprises 15 residues. The germline V gene encodes CDR1 MNHEY and CDR2 SVGAGI. Losses at the gene ends were 6 bases for V and 2 bases for J; bases not matched to a gene: 7. The CDR3 here is CASRNQGETGNTIYF. The DNA of the CDR3 is TGTGCCAGCAGAAATCAGGGGGAGACTGGAAACACCATATATTTT.

This clone has a handful of counts. The genes are TRBV6-5 and TRBJ1-1, with D uncertain. CDR1 is MNHEY and CDR2 is SVGAGI in the germline V gene. This CDR3 is built from 13 residues. Trimming removed 6 bases at V and 0 bases at J, with 8 bases between. The CDR3 reads CASRRSLNTEAFF. The CDR3 DNA follows: TGTGCCAGCAGGCGAAGTTTGAACACTGAAGCTTTCTTT.

The rearrangement links TRBV15 to TRBJ2-2; tentative D call: TRBD1 (6 bases). This CDR3 is 17 amino acids long. V lost 0 bases, J lost 4 bases, and 15 bases lay in between. Germline V CDR1 and CDR2: LNHNV, YYDKDF (reference sequence). The CDR3 DNA reads as TGTGCCACCAGCAGAGATCCTAACACAGGGCCCACCGGGGAGCTGTTTTTT. Amino acids: CATSRDPNTGPTGELFF.

The rearrangement joins TRBV5-1 to TRBJ2-1; D unresolved. The CDR3 has 15 residues. Germline assignment: CDR1 SGHRS and CDR2 YFSETQ. With 4 bases removed from V and 2 bases from J, the gap between germline ends came to 13 bases. The CDR3 bases are TGCGCCAGCAGCCCCTTTCCCGGAGCCTACAATGAGCAGTTCTTC. As protein: CASSPFPGAYNEQFF.

This chain joins TRBV30 and TRBJ1-3; the D gene is possibly TRBD1 (5 bases). The V end lost 2 bases, the J end lost 1 base, and 9 bases lay between the germline ends. Germline CDR1 and CDR2: GTSNPN and SVGIG (reference sequence). The CDR3 length is 14 residues. This chain's CDR3 is CAWSTGGSGNTIYF. In DNA form, the CDR3 reads TGTGCCTGGAGTACGGGGGGGTCTGGAAACACCATATATTTT.

The chain has TRBV2 and TRBJ2-3, with TRBD2 matching 8 bases. The CDR3 length is 17 residues. The V and J ends lost 2 bases and 1 base, in that order; junction bases with no gene match: 8. Germline values: CDR1 SNHLY, CDR2 FYNNEI. CDR3 in amino acids: CASSETRGGGGTDTQYF. Written as DNA, the CDR3 is TGTGCCAGCAGTGAAACCCGGGGGGGCGGGGGCACAGATACGCAGTATTTT.

This clone was picked up one time. V is TRBV7-6 and J is TRBJ2-7, with 7 bases identical to TRBD1. After removal of 5 bases from V and 4 bases from J, the junction contained 11 bases not matched to a gene. Germline V CDR1 and CDR2: SGHVS, FNYEAQ. The CDR3 has 15 amino acids. The DNA for the CDR3 is TGTGCCAGCAGCCAAGAGGGGGCCTCTGGGTACGAGCAGTACTTC. Translation gives CASSQEGASGYEQYF.

J is TRBJ1-1 and V is TRBV30; D not resolved. Germline CDR1 GTSNPN, CDR2 SVGIG (reference sequence). Trimming pared 8 bases from V and 4 bases from J, leaving 11 bases between. This CDR3 comprises 11 residues. The CDR3 here is CARLRGTEAFF. The CDR3 bases are TGTGCCCGACTCCGGGGCACTGAAGCTTTCTTT.